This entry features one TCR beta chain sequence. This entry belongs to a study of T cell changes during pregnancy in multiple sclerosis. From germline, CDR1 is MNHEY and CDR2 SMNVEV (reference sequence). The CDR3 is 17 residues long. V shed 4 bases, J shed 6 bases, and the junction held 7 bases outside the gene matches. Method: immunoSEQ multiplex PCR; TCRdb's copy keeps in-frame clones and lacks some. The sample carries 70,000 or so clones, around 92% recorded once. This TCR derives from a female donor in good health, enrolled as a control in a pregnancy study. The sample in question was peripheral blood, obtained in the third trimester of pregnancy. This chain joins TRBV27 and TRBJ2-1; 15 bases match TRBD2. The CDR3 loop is CASSSWTSGRAGNEQFF. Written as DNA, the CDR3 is TGTGCCAGCAGTTCCTGGACTAGCGGGAGGGCTGGCAATGAGCAGTTCTTC.